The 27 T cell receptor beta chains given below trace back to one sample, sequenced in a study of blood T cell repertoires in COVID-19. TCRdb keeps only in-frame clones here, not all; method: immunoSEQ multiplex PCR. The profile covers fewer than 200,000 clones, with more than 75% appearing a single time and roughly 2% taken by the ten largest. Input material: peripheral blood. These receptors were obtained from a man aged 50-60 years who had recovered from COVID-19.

The CDR3 is CASSIGQVYNEQFF. For the CDR3, the DNA is TGTGCCAGTAGTATAGGACAGGTCTACAATGAGCAGTTCTTC. This rearrangement joins TRBV19 to TRBJ2-1; the D gene is possibly TRBD1 (6 bases). The CDR3 has 14 residues. Germline values: CDR1 LNHDA, CDR2 SQIVND (reference sequence). V lost 1 base and J 3 bases, leaving 7 bases between the germline ends.

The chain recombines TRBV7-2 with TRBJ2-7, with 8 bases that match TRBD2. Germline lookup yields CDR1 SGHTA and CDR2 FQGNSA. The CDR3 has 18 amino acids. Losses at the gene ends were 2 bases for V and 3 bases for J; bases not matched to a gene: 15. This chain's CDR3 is CASSLYGAVGTRGYEQYF. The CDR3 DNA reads TGTGCCAGCAGCTTATATGGCGCCGTTGGGACTAGAGGCTACGAGCAGTACTTC. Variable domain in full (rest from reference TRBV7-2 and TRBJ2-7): GAGVSQSPSNKVTEKGKDVELRCDPISGHTALYWYRQSLGQGLEFLIYFQGNSAPDKSGLPSDRFSAERTGGSVSTLTIQRTQQEDSAVYLCASSLYGAVGTRGYEQYFGPGTRLTVT.

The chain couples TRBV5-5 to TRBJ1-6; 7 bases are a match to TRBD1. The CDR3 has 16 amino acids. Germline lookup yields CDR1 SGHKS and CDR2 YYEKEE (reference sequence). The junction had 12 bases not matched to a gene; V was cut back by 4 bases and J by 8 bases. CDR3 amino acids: CASSPGQAIRDSPLHF. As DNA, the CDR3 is TGTGCCAGCAGCCCCGGACAGGCGATACGGGATTCACCCCTCCACTTT.

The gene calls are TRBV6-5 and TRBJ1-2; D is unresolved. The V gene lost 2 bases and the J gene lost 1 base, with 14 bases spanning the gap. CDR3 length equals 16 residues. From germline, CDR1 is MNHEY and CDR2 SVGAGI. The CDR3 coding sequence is TGTGCCAGCAGTTACCGAGGAGCGGGTAGTAACTATGGCTACACCTTC. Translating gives CASSYRGAGSNYGYTF.

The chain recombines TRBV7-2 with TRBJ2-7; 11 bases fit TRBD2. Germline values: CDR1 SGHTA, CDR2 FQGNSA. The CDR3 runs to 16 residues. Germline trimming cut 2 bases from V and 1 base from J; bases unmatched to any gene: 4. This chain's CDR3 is CASSLTGTSGSYEQYF. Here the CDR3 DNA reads TGTGCCAGCAGCTTAACCGGGACTAGCGGTTCCTACGAGCAGTACTTC.

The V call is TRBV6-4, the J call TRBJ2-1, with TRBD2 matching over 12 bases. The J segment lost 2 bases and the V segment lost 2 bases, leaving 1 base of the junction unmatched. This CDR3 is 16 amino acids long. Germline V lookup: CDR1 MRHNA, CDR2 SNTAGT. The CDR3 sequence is CASSDPSGGAYNEQFF. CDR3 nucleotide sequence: TGTGCCAGCAGTGACCCTAGCGGGGGGGCCTACAATGAGCAGTTCTTC.

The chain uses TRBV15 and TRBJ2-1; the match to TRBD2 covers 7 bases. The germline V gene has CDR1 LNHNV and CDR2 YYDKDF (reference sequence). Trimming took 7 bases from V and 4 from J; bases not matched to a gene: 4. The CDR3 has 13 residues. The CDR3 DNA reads TGTGCCACCACCCAAGCGGGGTACAATGAGCAGTTCTTC. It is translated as CATTQAGYNEQFF. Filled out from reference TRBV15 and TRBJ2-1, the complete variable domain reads DAMVIQNPRYQVTQFGKPVTLSCSQTLNHNVMYWYQQKSSQAPKLLFHYYDKDFNNEADTPDNFQSRRPNTSFCFLDIRSPGLGDTAMYLCATTQAGYNEQFFGPGTRLTVL.

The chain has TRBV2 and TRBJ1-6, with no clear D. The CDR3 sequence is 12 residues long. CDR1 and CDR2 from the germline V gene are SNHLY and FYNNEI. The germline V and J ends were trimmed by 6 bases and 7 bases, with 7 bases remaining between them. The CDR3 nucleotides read TGTGCCAGCAGGGCCTCGAATTCACCCCTCCACTTT. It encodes CASRASNSPLHF.

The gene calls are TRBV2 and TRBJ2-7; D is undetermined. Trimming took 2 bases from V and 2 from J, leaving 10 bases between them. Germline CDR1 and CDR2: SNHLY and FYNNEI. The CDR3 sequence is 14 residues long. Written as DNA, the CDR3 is TGTGCCAGCAGTGAACCCTCCCCCCCCTACGAGCAGTACTTC. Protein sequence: CASSEPSPPYEQYF.

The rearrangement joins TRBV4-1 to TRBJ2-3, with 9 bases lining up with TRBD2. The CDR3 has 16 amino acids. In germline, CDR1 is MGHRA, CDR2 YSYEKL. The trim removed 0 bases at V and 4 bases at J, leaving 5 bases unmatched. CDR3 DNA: TGCGCCAGCAGCCAAGATCCCGCGGGAGGGTCAGATACGCAGTATTTT. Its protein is CASSQDPAGGSDTQYF.

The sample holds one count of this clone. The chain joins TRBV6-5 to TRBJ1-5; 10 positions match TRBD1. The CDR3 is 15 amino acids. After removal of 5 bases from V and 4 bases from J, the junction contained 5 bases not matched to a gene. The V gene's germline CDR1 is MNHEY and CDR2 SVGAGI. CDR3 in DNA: TGTGCCAGCAGTCTGGGGACAGGGGCTAATCAGCCCCAGCATTTT. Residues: CASSLGTGANQPQHF.

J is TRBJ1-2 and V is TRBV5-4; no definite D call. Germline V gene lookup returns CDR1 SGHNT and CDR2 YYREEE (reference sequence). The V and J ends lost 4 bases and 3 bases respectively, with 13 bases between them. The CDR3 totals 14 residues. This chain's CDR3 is CASSRIHEDYGYTF. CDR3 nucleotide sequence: TGTGCCAGCAGCAGGATACATGAGGACTATGGCTACACCTTC.

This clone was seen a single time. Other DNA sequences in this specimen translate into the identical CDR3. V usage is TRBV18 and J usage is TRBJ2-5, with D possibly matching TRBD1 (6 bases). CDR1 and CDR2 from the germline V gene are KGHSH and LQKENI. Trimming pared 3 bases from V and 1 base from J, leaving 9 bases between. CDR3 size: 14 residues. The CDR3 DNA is TGTGCCAGCTCACCTAGGACAGCCCAAGAGACCCAGTACTTC. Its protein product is CASSPRTAQETQYF.

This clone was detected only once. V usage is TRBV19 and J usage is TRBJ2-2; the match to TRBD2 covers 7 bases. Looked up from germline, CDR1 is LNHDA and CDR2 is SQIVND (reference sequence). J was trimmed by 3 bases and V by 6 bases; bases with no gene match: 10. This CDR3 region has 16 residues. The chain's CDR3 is CASSPRAGDYTGELFF. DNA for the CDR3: TGTGCCAGTAGCCCGCGGGCGGGGGATTACACCGGGGAGCTGTTTTTT.

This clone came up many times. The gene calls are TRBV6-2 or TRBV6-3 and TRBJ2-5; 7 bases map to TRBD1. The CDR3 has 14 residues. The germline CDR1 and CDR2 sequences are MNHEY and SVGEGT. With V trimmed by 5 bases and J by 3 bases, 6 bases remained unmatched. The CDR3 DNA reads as TGTGCCAGCAGTCCAGGGGGTCGGGAAGAGACCCAGTACTTC. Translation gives CASSPGGREETQYF.

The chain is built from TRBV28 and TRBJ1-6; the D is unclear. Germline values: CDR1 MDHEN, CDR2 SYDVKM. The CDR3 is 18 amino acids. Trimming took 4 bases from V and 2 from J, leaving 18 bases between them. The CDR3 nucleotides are TGTGCCAGCAGTTCCTCATTTGCGAGGTCCACCTATAATTCACCCCTCCACTTT. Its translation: CASSSSFARSTYNSPLHF.

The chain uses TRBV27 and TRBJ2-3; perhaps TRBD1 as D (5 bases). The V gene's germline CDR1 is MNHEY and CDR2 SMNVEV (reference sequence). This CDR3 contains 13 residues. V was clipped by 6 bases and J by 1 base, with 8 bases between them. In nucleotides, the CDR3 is TGTGCCAGCAGCCGACAGCGCACAGATACGCAGTATTTT. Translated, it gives CASSRQRTDTQYF.

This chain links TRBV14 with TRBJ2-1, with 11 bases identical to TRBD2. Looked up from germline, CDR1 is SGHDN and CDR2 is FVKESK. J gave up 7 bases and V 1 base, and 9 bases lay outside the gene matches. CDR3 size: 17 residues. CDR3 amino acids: CASSQGHTSGRGNEQFF. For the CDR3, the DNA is TGTGCCAGCAGCCAAGGCCACACTAGCGGGAGAGGGAATGAGCAGTTCTTC.

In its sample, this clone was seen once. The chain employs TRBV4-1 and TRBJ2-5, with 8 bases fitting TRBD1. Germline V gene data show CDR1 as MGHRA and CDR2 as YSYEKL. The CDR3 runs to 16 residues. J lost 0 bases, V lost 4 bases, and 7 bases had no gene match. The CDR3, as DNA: TGCGCCAGCAGCCCCCCGGCGGGACAGGACCAAGAGACCCAGTACTTC. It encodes CASSPPAGQDQETQYF.

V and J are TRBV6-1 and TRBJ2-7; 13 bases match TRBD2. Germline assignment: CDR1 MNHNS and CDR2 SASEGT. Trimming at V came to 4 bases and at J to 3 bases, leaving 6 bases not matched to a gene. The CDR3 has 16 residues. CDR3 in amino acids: CASSATTSGGDYEQYF. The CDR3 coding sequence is TGTGCCAGCAGTGCAACCACTAGCGGGGGGGACTACGAGCAGTACTTC.

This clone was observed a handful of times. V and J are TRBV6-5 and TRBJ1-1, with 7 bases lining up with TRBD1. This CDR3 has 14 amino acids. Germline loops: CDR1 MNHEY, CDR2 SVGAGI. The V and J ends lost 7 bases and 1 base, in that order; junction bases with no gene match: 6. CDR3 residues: CASTRGRGNTEAFF. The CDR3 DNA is TGTGCCAGCACTAGGGGGCGAGGGAACACTGAAGCTTTCTTT.

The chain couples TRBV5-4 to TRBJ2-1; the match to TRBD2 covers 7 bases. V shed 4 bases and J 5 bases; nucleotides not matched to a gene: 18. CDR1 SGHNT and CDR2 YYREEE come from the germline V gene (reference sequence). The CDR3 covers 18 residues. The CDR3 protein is CASSGGSPLAEQHNEQFF. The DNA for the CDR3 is TGTGCCAGCAGCGGGGGAAGCCCGCTAGCGGAGCAGCACAATGAGCAGTTCTTC.

CDR3 nucleotide sequence: TGTGCCAGCAGCCCCAGGACTAGCGGGAGAGGGGATACGCAGTATTTT. This codes for CASSPRTSGRGDTQYF. This sequence joins TRBV7-7 and TRBJ2-3, with 13 bases fitting TRBD2. Germline trimming cut 5 bases from V and 6 bases from J; bases unmatched to any gene: 8. CDR3 length: 16 residues. CDR1 and CDR2 from the germline V gene are SSHAT and FNYEAQ (reference sequence).

CDR3 sequence reads: CASSFWGLSTGELFF. The CDR3 region has the DNA TGTGCCAGCAGTTTCTGGGGGCTAAGCACCGGGGAGCTGTTTTTT. The genes are TRBV27 and TRBJ2-2; perhaps TRBD1 as D (6 bases). CDR1 and CDR2 (germline): MNHEY, SMNVEV (reference sequence). Trimming took off 3 bases at V and 4 bases at J, with 12 bases between the two ends. There are 15 residues in the CDR3.

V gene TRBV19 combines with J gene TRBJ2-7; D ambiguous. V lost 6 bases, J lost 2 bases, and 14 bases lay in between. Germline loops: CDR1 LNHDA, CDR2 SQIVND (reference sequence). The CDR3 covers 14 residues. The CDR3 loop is CASSRQEPPYEQYF. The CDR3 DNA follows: TGTGCCAGTAGCCGGCAGGAACCTCCCTACGAGCAGTACTTC.

The CDR3 protein is CSASRDRVNYGYTF. The CDR3, as DNA: TGCAGTGCTAGTAGGGACAGGGTGAATTATGGCTACACCTTC. The rearrangement links TRBV20-1 to TRBJ1-2; 9 nucleotides align to TRBD1. This CDR3 has 14 residues. The junction had 7 bases not matched to a gene; V was cut back by 3 bases and J by 5 bases. Per germline, CDR1 DFQATT and CDR2 SNEGSKA (reference sequence).

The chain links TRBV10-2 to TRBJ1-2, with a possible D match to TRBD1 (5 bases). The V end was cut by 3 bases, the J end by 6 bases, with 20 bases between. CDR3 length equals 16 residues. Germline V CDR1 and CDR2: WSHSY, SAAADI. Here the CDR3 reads CASSEYPGKPFDGYTF. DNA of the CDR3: TGCGCCAGCAGTGAATATCCAGGGAAGCCTTTCGATGGCTACACCTTC.